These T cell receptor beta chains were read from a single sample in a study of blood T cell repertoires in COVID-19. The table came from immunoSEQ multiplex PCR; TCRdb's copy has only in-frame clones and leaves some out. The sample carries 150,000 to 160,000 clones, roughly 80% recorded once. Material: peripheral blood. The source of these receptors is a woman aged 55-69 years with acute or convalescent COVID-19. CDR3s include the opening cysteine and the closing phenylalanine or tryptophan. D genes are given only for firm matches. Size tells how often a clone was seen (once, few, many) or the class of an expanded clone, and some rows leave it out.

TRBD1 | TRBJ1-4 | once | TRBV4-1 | TGCGCCAGCAGCCAAGAGGGCTCAACAGGGGCTCCTTGTTTTTTT | CASSQEGSTGAPCFF
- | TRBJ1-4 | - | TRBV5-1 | TGCGCCAGCAGCTTGGGCACTACAACTAATGAAAAACTGTTTTTT | CASSLGTTTNEKLFF
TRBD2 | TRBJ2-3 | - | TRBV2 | TGTGCCAGCAGCATGGGACTAGCGGGCACAGATACGCAGTATTTT | CASSMGLAGTDTQYF
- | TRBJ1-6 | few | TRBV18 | TGTGCCAGCTCACCCGCCGGGGGGCGAAGCTCCTATAATTCACCCCTCCACTTT | CASSPAGGRSSYNSPLHF
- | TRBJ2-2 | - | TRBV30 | TGTGCCTGGAGTAAGGGGGCGAACACCGGGGAGCTGTTTTTT | CAWSKGANTGELFF
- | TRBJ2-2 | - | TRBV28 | TGTGCCAGCACCCATTACACCGGGGAGCTGTTTTTT | CASTHYTGELFF
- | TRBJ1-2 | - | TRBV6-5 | TGTGCCAGCAGTTACGAGGGAACCTATGGCTACACCTTC | CASSYEGTYGYTF
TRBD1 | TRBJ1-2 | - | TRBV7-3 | TGTGCCAGCAGCCCCGGGACAGGCGGATACTATGGCTACACCTTC | CASSPGTGGYYGYTF
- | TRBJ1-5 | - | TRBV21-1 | TGTGCCAGCAGCAACCCTTACGGCGGTAATCAGCCCCAGCATTTT | CASSNPYGGNQPQHF
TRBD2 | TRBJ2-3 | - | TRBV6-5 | TGTGCCAGCAGTTATGGGCTAGCGGGTCGCACAGATACGCAGTATTTT | CASSYGLAGRTDTQYF
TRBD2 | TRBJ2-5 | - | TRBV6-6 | TGTGCCACCAGAGGGACTAGCGGGGGGGTTAGTCAGTACTTC | CATRGTSGGVSQYF
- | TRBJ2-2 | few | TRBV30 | TGTGCCTGGAGTCCTTGGAGTAACACCGGGGAGCTGTTTTTT | CAWSPWSNTGELFF
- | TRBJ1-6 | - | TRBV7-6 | TGTGCCAGCAGCTTAGTATCGGAAGTCGGGTCACCCCTCCACTTT | CASSLVSEVGSPLHF
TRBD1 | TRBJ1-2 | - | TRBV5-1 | TGCGCCAGCAGCTCCTCCGGGACAGGGGGCATGGGCTACACCTTC | CASSSSGTGGMGYTF
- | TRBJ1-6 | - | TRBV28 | TGTGCCAGCAGAGACAGTAATTCACCCCTCCACTTT | CASRDSNSPLHF
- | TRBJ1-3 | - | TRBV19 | TGTGCCAGTTTGACAGGTTCTGGAAACACCATATATTTT | CASLTGSGNTIYF
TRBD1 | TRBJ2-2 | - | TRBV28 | TGTGCCAGCAGTCTATCGACAGGGGTGGCCGGGGAGCTGTTTTTT | CASSLSTGVAGELFF
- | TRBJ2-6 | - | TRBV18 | TGTGCCAGCTCACCTACGACGGGCTCTGGGGCCAACGTCCTGACTTTC | CASSPTTGSGANVLTF
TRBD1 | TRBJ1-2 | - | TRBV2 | TGTGCCAGCGGAAAGGGGGCAATAGCTAACTATGGCTACACCTTC | CASGKGAIANYGYTF
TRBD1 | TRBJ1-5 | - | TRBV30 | TGTGCCTGGAGGAGGCAGGGGGCCGGTCAGCCCCAGCATTTT | CAWRRQGAGQPQHF
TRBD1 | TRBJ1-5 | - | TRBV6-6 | TGTGCCAGCAGTCGATCGACAGGGGGCAATCAGCCCCAGCATTTT | CASSRSTGGNQPQHF
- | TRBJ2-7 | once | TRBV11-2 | TGTGCCAGCAGCTTAGCAGGGGTGTCCTACGAGCAGTACTTC | CASSLAGVSYEQYF